Given below is one T cell receptor beta chain in context. Antigen: not known. The source of the sample is a study of T cell repertoires in cytomegalovirus infection. Study summary: HLA-C-restricted CMV epitopes, recently identified, and well-studied HLA-B-restricted ones were used by the study. Signatures in public TCR beta sequences pointed to both CMV infection and matching HLA type.

TCRdb reprocessed the reads with MiXCR, giving one entry per CDR3 protein. The table records about 71,000 distinct CDR3 sequences, approximately 22% of them present only once. This CDR3 spans 14 amino acids. V lost 0 bases, J lost 3 bases, and 10 bases lay in between. The germline V gene has CDR1 SGHRS and CDR2 YFSETQ. The chain carries TRBV5-1 and TRBJ2-7, with TRBD1 as a possible D gene (6 bases). The sample consisted of CD8+ T cells from cultured PBMCs, taken from culture after CMV antigen stimulation. The receptor comes from a human donor in good health (CMV status not recorded). Some clones in this sample may be carry-over from other donors' samples. CDR3 amino acids: CASSLATGNYEQYF. In nucleotides, the CDR3 is TGCGCCAGCAGCTTGGCAACAGGGAACTACGAGCAGTACTTC.